This is a list of T cell receptor beta chains from one sample in a study of naive and memory T cell subsets. MiXCR, run by TCRdb on the UMI-ligation and nested PCR reads, gives a single entry per CDR3 protein. This sample has tens of thousands of distinct CDR3 sequences, with less than 15% found just once. The sequenced sample was central memory CD4+ T cells from blood. These receptors all come from a human donor in good health. Both conserved end residues are part of each CDR3. D genes are given only for firm matches. A row's size may be missing; if present it is once, few, many or a size class.

size: many
D: NA
J: TRBJ2-7
V: TRBV11-1
DNA: TGTGCCAGCAGCTTAGTGGGCAGTACCTACGAGCAGTACTTC
CDR3: CASSLVGSTYEQYF

size: many
D: TRBD1
J: TRBJ2-3
V: TRBV29-1
DNA: TGCAGCGTTGTGGGACAGGGTTCCCCCACAGATACGCAGTATTTT
CDR3: CSVVGQGSPTDTQYF

size: few
D: NA
J: TRBJ1-4
V: TRBV7-2
DNA: TGTGCCAGCAGTCGGGTGCCCGAAAAACTGTTTTTT
CDR3: CASSRVPEKLFF

size: few
D: NA
J: TRBJ1-1
V: TRBV2
DNA: TGTGCCAGCAGTGACAGGGGATGGAACACTGAAGCTTTCTTT
CDR3: CASSDRGWNTEAFF

size: many
D: NA
J: TRBJ2-7
V: TRBV20-1
DNA: TGCAGTGCTAGAGCGCCGACGGTGAATACCTACGAGCAGTACTTC
CDR3: CSARAPTVNTYEQYF

size: few
D: NA
J: TRBJ1-2
V: TRBV20-1
DNA: TGCAGTGCCAAGAAGGGAGGGGGAGCTAACTATGGCTACACCTTC
CDR3: CSAKKGGGANYGYTF

size: NA
D: NA
J: TRBJ1-2
V: TRBV12-3/TRBV12-4
DNA: TGTGCCAGCGGGGACGGAAACCAGCGGGGCTACACCTTC
CDR3: CASGDGNQRGYTF

size: few
D: NA
J: TRBJ2-5
V: TRBV6-1
DNA: TGTGCCTCAGGAACCCACCAAGAGACCCAGTACTTC
CDR3: CASGTHQETQYF

size: many
D: NA
J: TRBJ2-7
V: TRBV9
DNA: TGTGCCAGCAGCGTAGCGGCGGATTACGAGCAGTACTTC
CDR3: CASSVAADYEQYF

size: few
D: NA
J: TRBJ2-7
V: TRBV7-2
DNA: TGTGCCAGCAGCCCCCAGCCCCGGGAGACGGGCGAGCAGTACTTC
CDR3: CASSPQPRETGEQYF

size: NA
D: TRBD1
J: TRBJ2-3
V: TRBV20-1
DNA: TGCAGTGCTAGAGATGTCGGGACAGGGCGCACAGATACGCAGTATTTT
CDR3: CSARDVGTGRTDTQYF

size: many
D: NA
J: TRBJ2-7
V: TRBV20-1
DNA: TGCAGTGCTAAAGCATACGAGCAGTACTTC
CDR3: CSAKAYEQYF

size: few
D: NA
J: TRBJ2-5
V: TRBV11-2
DNA: TGTGCCAGCAGCGGATTACAGGGATCGGGAGAGACCCAGTACTTC
CDR3: CASSGLQGSGETQYF

size: NA
D: TRBD2
J: TRBJ2-1
V: TRBV27
DNA: TGTGCCAGCAGTTCATGGGGGGGGTACAATGAGCAGTTCTTC
CDR3: CASSSWGGYNEQFF

size: few
D: NA
J: TRBJ1-5
V: TRBV19
DNA: TGTGCCAGTAGTATAGGGACAGTGACCAGCCTCTATAGCAATCAGCCCCAGCATTTT
CDR3: CASSIGTVTSLYSNQPQHF

size: few
D: TRBD2
J: TRBJ2-4
V: TRBV7-2
DNA: TGTGCCAGCAGCCCCCGGGGAGCGGGAGCGTGGAACATTCAGTACTTC
CDR3: CASSPRGAGAWNIQYF

size: many
D: NA
J: TRBJ2-7
V: TRBV27
DNA: TGTGCCAGCAGAAAGGGTCCCGGGGGTTACGAGCAGTACTTC
CDR3: CASRKGPGGYEQYF

size: NA
D: TRBD2
J: TRBJ2-7
V: TRBV2
DNA: TGTGCCAGCAGTGGAGGAGGGGGACTAGGAGTATACGAGCAGTACTTC
CDR3: CASSGGGGLGVYEQYF

size: NA
D: TRBD1
J: TRBJ1-3
V: TRBV5-4
DNA: TGTGCCAGCCGGGACAGGGGAGGTGGAAACACCATATATTTT
CDR3: CASRDRGGGNTIYF

size: many
D: NA
J: TRBJ2-1
V: TRBV7-9
DNA: TGTGCCAGCAGCTTAATCGCAGATGAGCAGTTCTTC
CDR3: CASSLIADEQFF

size: many
D: NA
J: TRBJ2-2
V: TRBV24-1
DNA: TGTGCCACCAGTGTAAGCGGTCCATCCGGGGAGCTGTTTTTT
CDR3: CATSVSGPSGELFF

size: many
D: TRBD2
J: TRBJ2-1
V: TRBV7-8
DNA: TGTGCCAGCAGCTTCGGGAGGGGCCCCTACAATGAGCAGTTCTTC
CDR3: CASSFGRGPYNEQFF

size: NA
D: NA
J: TRBJ2-3
V: TRBV6-1
DNA: TGTGCCGCAGCCGGCGACTACAACACAGATACGCAGTATTTT
CDR3: CAAAGDYNTDTQYF

size: NA
D: TRBD2
J: TRBJ2-1
V: TRBV5-8
DNA: TGTGCCAGCAGCAGTACTAGCGGGAGAGTCGGTGAGCAGTTCTTC
CDR3: CASSSTSGRVGEQFF

size: NA
D: NA
J: TRBJ2-3
V: TRBV3-1
DNA: TGTGCCAGCAGCCAAGTAGGACTGGTCACAGATACGCAGTATTTT
CDR3: CASSQVGLVTDTQYF

size: few
D: TRBD1
J: TRBJ1-4
V: TRBV3-1
DNA: TGTGCCAGCAGCCAAGATGTTGGGCCCGGCAGGGGGAACGAAAAACTGTTTTTT
CDR3: CASSQDVGPGRGNEKLFF

size: NA
D: TRBD2
J: TRBJ2-3
V: TRBV24-1
DNA: TGTGCCACCAGTAAGGCTAGCGGGAGGGCCGGTTGGACAGATACGCAGTATTTT
CDR3: CATSKASGRAGWTDTQYF

size: few
D: TRBD1
J: TRBJ1-1
V: TRBV12-3/TRBV12-4
DNA: TGTGCCAGCAGTTCTCGATTGACAGGGGACCATGAAGCTTTCTTT
CDR3: CASSSRLTGDHEAFF

size: many
D: NA
J: TRBJ2-3
V: TRBV5-5
DNA: TGTGCCAGCAGCCAAAGTACTCAGGCACCCGGGTCCGAAGTTAATTTT
CDR3: CASSQSTQAPGSEVNF

size: NA
D: NA
J: TRBJ2-7
V: TRBV5-1
DNA: TGCGCCAGCAGCTTGGGACAGTCCCTCTACGAGCAGTACTTC
CDR3: CASSLGQSLYEQYF

size: NA
D: NA
J: TRBJ2-4
V: TRBV3-1
DNA: TGTGCCAGCAGCCAAGACCAGAGCGCGGCCAAAAACATTCGGTACTTC
CDR3: CASSQDQSAAKNIRYF